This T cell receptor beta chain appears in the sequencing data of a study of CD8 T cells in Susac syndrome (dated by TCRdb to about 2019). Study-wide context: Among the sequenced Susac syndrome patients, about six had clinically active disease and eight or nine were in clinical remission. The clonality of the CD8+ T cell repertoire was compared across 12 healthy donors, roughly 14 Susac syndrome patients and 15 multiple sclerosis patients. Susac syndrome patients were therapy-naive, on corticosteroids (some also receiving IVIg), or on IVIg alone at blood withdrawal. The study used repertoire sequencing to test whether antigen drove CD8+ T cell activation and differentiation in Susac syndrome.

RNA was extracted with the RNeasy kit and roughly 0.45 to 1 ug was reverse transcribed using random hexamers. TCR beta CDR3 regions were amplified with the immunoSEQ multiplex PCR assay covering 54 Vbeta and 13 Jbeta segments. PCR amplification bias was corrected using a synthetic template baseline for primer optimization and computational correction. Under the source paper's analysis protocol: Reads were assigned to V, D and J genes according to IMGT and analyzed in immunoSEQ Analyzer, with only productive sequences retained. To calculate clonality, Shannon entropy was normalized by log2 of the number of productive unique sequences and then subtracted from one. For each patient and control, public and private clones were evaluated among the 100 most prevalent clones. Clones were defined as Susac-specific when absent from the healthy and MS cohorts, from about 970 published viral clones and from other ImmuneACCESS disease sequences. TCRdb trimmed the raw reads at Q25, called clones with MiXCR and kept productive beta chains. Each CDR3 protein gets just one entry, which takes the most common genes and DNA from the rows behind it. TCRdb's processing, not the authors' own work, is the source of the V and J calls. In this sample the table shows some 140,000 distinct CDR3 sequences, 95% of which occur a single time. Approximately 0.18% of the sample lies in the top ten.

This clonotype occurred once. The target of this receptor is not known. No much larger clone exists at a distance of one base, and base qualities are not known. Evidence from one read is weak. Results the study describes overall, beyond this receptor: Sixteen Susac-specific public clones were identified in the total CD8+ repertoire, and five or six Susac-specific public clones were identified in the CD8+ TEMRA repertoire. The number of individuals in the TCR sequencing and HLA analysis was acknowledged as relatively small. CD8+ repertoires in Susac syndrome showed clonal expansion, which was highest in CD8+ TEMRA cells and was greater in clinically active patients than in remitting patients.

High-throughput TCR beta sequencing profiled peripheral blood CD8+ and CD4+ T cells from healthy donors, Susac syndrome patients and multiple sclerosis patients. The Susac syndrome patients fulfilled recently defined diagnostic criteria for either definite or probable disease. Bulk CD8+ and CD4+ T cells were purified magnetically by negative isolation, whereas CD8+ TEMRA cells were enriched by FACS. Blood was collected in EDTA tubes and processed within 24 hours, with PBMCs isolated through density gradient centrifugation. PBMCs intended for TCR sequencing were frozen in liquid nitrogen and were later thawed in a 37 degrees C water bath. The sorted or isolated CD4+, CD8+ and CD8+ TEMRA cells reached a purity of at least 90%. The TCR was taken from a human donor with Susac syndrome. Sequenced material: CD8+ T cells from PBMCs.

This receptor carries the CDR3 CSAETQGGDAEAFF. The DNA sequence follows: TGCAGTGCAGAAACTCAGGGGGGGGACGCTGAAGCTTTCTTT. The V and J segments used are TRBV20-1 and TRBJ1-1; 7 nucleotides in the junction match TRBD1. Trimming takes 6 bases off V and 6 bases off J; junction bases not matched to a gene: 13. The CDR3 has 14 amino acids, counting the end cysteine and phenylalanine. The CDR3 DNA has 42 bases and is translated from base 1. CDR1 and CDR2 (DFQATT, SNEGSKA) derive from the germline V gene (reference sequence).